The present entry profiles one T cell receptor beta chain with its context. Its cognate antigen is unknown. The data belong to a study of CD8+CD57+ T cells in acquired aplastic anemia. Study-level background: Yields of DNA that came from sorted CD4+ and CD8+ cells averaged roughly 3.3 ug. Findings of the study overall: Shared by patients and controls, 25 to 35 CD8+ CDR3s were abundant in patients.

Genomic DNA constituted the template upon which TCR beta VDJ and CDR3 profiling was performed. Each CDR3 protein gets one entry after TCRdb re-called the reads with MiXCR. This table holds approximately 270,000 distinct CDR3 sequences, 56% found once. This TCR came from a human donor with severe aplastic anemia or a healthy control (not recorded which). Sequencing was performed on sorted CD4+, CD8+, or CD8+CD57+ T cells (not recorded which) from PBMCs.

The CDR3: CSARGPGQGNQPQHF. The CDR3 bases are TGCAGTGCTAGAGGCCCGGGACAGGGAAATCAGCCCCAGCATTTT. The chain recombines TRBV20-1 with TRBJ1-5, with TRBD1 matching over 9 bases. CDR1 DFQATT and CDR2 SNEGSKA come from the germline V gene (reference sequence). The CDR3 length is 15 residues. V lost 1 base to trimming and J lost 4 bases; unmatched junction nucleotides: 5.